The sequence of this TCR beta chain was determined in a study of blood T cell repertoires in COVID-19. Sequencing was performed with immunoSEQ multiplex PCR; in TCRdb, only in-frame clones are kept and a portion is missing. Among about 110,000 clones listed, roughly 81% were seen once. Germline V gene data show CDR1 as SGDLS and CDR2 as YYNGEE. The junction had 9 bases not matched to a gene; V was cut back by 4 bases and J by 10 bases. This CDR3 has 15 amino acids. The chain combines TRBV9 with TRBJ2-1, with TRBD2 matching over 12 bases. Material for sequencing was peripheral blood. The clonotype was recovered from a human donor in a cohort sampled during active COVID-19. Written as DNA, the CDR3 is TGTGCCAGCAGCCCCGCGGGGACTAGCGGGTTGGAGCAGTTCTTC. Protein sequence: CASSPAGTSGLEQFF.